One sample yielded the 15 T cell receptor beta chains listed below, sequenced in a study of persistence of HIV-infected CD4 T cells. This was the immunoSEQ version 4 assay in survey mode. Sequencing was performed with immunoSEQ multiplex PCR; in TCRdb, only in-frame clones are kept and a portion is missing. The repertoire has more than 35,000 clones, approximately 90% of them found once; the top ten carry 1.5% to 2%. Their recognized antigens are unknown. Nonspecific anti-CD3/anti-CD28 bead stimulation represents the broad CD4+ T cell repertoire. Sorting of responding CD4+ T cells relied on upregulated CD40 ligand together with CD69. The material was CD4+ T cells sorted from PBMCs after roughly 17-hour stimulation, obtained from a patient who received antiretroviral therapy. The receptors were sampled from an adult man with HIV who was CMV-seropositive.

The chain uses TRBV2 and TRBJ1-5; no definite D call. Trimming shortened V by 1 base and J by 1 base, and 14 bases separated the two germline ends. The CDR3 extends over 17 amino acids. Germline CDR1 is SNHLY and CDR2 is FYNNEI. The CDR3 DNA is TGTGCCAGCAGTGAAGAAAATCGACACCGGAGCAATCAGCCCCAGCATTTT. Translation gives CASSEENRHRSNQPQHF.

The chain recombines TRBV7-2 with TRBJ1-6; D unresolved. CDR1 and CDR2 (germline): SGHTA, FQGNSA. V gave up 5 bases and J gave up 9 bases, with 14 bases separating them. There are 14 residues in the CDR3. The CDR3 here is CASSPAGGSSPLHF. CDR3 DNA sequence: TGTGCCAGCAGCCCCGCCGGAGGCAGTTCACCCCTCCACTTT.

The chain uses TRBV28 and TRBJ1-2; D gene unclear. The CDR3 is made up of 11 amino acids. Germline V gene sequence: CDR1 MDHEN, CDR2 SYDVKM. With 6 bases removed from V and 2 bases from J, the gap between germline ends came to 4 bases. CDR3 sequence reads: CASRGNYGYTF. The CDR3 DNA is TGTGCCAGCAGAGGGAACTATGGCTACACCTTC.

V is TRBV18 and J is TRBJ2-7; D perhaps matches TRBD1 (6 bases). This CDR3 spans 16 amino acids. V shed 2 bases and J shed 0 bases, with 14 bases lying between them. CDR1 is KGHSH, CDR2 LQKENI, per germline. The CDR3 DNA sequence: TGTGCCAGCTCACCATACGGGACACAGAGCTCCTACGAGCAGTACTTC. Residues: CASSPYGTQSSYEQYF.

J is TRBJ2-1 and V is TRBV28; D assignment may be TRBD1 or TRBD2 (5 bases each). This CDR3 spans 12 amino acids. In germline, CDR1 is MDHEN, CDR2 SYDVKM. Trimming shortened V by 5 bases and J by 14 bases, and 16 bases separated the two germline ends. The CDR3 DNA reads TGTGCCAGCAGTGCTCCAGGGAAGGAGGAGTTCTTC. This sequence encodes CASSAPGKEEFF.

This clone was found once. The gene calls are TRBV10-1 and TRBJ1-6; D ambiguous. The ends were cut back, 2 bases at V and 7 bases at J, with 12 bases in the middle. CDR3 length equals 15 residues. Germline-derived CDR1 and CDR2 are WNHNN and SYGVQD (reference sequence). The CDR3 sequence: CASSEAAGGNSPLHF. The CDR3 DNA reads as TGCGCCAGCAGTGAGGCTGCAGGAGGGAATTCACCCCTCCACTTT.

V usage is TRBV19 and J usage is TRBJ1-3; D unclear. This CDR3 has 16 residues. Trimming stripped 5 bases from V and 4 bases from J, with 18 bases between. The germline CDR1 and CDR2 sequences are LNHDA and SQIVND (reference sequence). CDR3 bases: TGTGCCAGTAGTGGACGGGCAGGTCAATTGGGAAACACCATATATTTT. Amino acids: CASSGRAGQLGNTIYF. The full variable domain, its missing parts supplied by reference TRBV19 and TRBJ1-3, is DGGITQSPKYLFRKEGQNVTLSCEQNLNHDAMYWYRQDPGQGLRLIYYSQIVNDFQKGDIAEGYSVSREKKESFPLTVTSAQKNPTAFYLCASSGRAGQLGNTIYFGEGSWLTVV.

The V and J genes are TRBV2 and TRBJ1-2; the D gene is possibly TRBD1 (5 bases). Germline lookup yields CDR1 SNHLY and CDR2 FYNNEI. This CDR3 contains 16 residues. Trimming shortened V by 2 bases and J by 6 bases, and 19 bases separated the two germline ends. For the CDR3, the DNA is TGTGCCAGCAGTGAATCATCGGGGGGTTCTGCGAATGGCTACACCTTC. It codes for CASSESSGGSANGYTF.

This clone was observed once. This chain connects TRBV2 to TRBJ2-5, with 8 bases fitting TRBD1. Germline V CDR1 and CDR2: SNHLY, FYNNEI. The CDR3 is 14 amino acids. Germline trimming cut 6 bases from V and 3 bases from J; bases unmatched to any gene: 6. The CDR3 loop reads CASSVTGGKETQYF. The CDR3, as DNA: TGTGCCAGCAGCGTTACAGGGGGGAAAGAGACCCAGTACTTC.

The rearrangement links TRBV5-4 to TRBJ2-7, with TRBD2 matching over 13 bases. Germline CDR1 SGHNT, CDR2 YYREEE (reference sequence). Unmatched junction bases numbered 9, after V lost 2 bases and J lost 7 bases. This CDR3 region has 16 residues. CDR3 sequence: CASSFLLAGGPREQYF. The CDR3 nucleotides read TGTGCCAGCAGCTTCCTACTAGCGGGGGGGCCGCGGGAGCAGTACTTC.

The chain recombines TRBV2 with TRBJ1-1; the D is unclear. Trimming removed 2 bases at V and 5 bases at J, with 12 bases between. CDR1 is SNHLY, CDR2 FYNNEI, per germline. The CDR3 contains 14 residues. CDR3 amino acids: CASSERLSRTEAFF. The CDR3 bases are TGTGCCAGCAGTGAACGCCTAAGCAGAACTGAAGCTTTCTTT. The whole variable domain, filled in from reference TRBV2 and TRBJ1-1, reads EPEVTQTPSHQVTQMGQEVILRCVPISNHLYFYWYRQILGQKVEFLVSFYNNEISEKSEIFDDQFSVERPDGSNFTLKIRSTKLEDSAMYFCASSERLSRTEAFFGQGTRLTVV.

The chain employs TRBV29-1 and TRBJ1-1, with 7 bases lining up with TRBD1. Germline CDR1 reads SQVTM; CDR2 reads ANQGSEA. Trimming cost V 4 bases and J 2 bases; bases outside gene matches: 4. The CDR3 runs to 13 residues. The CDR3 loop reads CSVVAGGNTEAFF. The CDR3 DNA is TGCAGCGTTGTGGCAGGGGGTAACACTGAAGCTTTCTTT.

The chain carries TRBV15 and TRBJ1-2; D is ambiguous. V lost 0 bases, J lost 4 bases, and 12 bases lay in between. The CDR3 is 15 amino acids. Germline V gives CDR1 LNHNV, CDR2 YYDKDF (reference sequence). The CDR3, as DNA: TGTGCCACCAGCAGAGACAGAGCTGCTGGCTATGGCTACACCTTC. Translated: CATSRDRAAGYGYTF.

In its sample, this clone was seen once. The chain combines TRBV3-1 (or the pseudogene TRBV3-2) with TRBJ2-2, with TRBD2 identical over 12 bases. Germline loops: CDR1 LGHDT, CDR2 YNNKEL (reference sequence). V shed 5 bases, J shed 0 bases, and the junction held 7 bases outside the gene matches. The CDR3 runs to 18 residues. This CDR3 reads CASSDGLAGPTNTGELFF. In DNA, the CDR3 is TGTGCCAGCAGCGACGGACTAGCGGGGCCTACGAACACCGGGGAGCTGTTTTTT.

The count of this clone is one. The V and J genes are TRBV24-1 and TRBJ1-2; TRBD1 aligns across 7 bases. CDR3 size: 14 residues. The V segment lost 7 bases and the J segment 2 bases; nucleotides outside the gene matches: 6. Germline V gene lookup returns CDR1 KGHDR and CDR2 SFDVKD. The CDR3 bases are TGTGCCACCAGCCCGACAGGGAGCAACTATGGCTACACCTTC. The encoded protein is CATSPTGSNYGYTF.